This T cell receptor (beta chain) is from a study of glioma-infiltrating T cells. Comments on this clonotype: Possible read error: a much larger clone is one base away.

Using RNA template, CDR3s of TCR alpha and beta were amplified with iRepertoire arm-PCR. From the multiplex PCR reads, TCRdb called clonotypes with MiXCR, one entry per CDR3 protein. The sample holds more than 300,000 distinct CDR3 sequences; less than 50% are singletons and the top ten take around 12%. The sample was glioma tissue, nonneoplastic brain tissue, or PBMCs (not recorded which). This TCR derives from a human donor with low-grade glioma or glioblastoma, undergoing nonglioma brain surgery, or in good health (not recorded which).

The CDR3 coding sequence is TGTGCCAGCAGTTGGTCCGGGACTTGCGTTATTTACGAGCAGTACTTC. This translates into CASSWSGTCVIYEQYF. This chain links TRBV27 with TRBJ2-7; tentative D call: TRBD2 (6 bases). The ends were cut back, 4 bases at V and 4 bases at J, with 20 bases in the middle. This CDR3 is 16 amino acids long. In germline, CDR1 is MNHEY, CDR2 SMNVEV (reference sequence).